Presented here are 11 T cell receptor beta chains from one specimen sequenced in a study of blood T cell repertoires in COVID-19 (TCRdb year 2020). The library came from the immunoSEQ multiplex PCR assay. Entries here come from immuneACCESS through TCRdb and include only in-frame sequences with V and J called. Some clones fail to appear in such tables; in the studies checked, an unresolved V gene covers under half of the shortfall, and the cause of the remainder is unknown. Present in this sample are some 120,000 clones, roughly 80% of which were seen just once. Clones ranked in the top ten supply 1.9% of the sample. Sequenced input: peripheral blood. The receptors were gathered from an older man with acute or convalescent COVID-19.

This clone showed up just once. The chain employs TRBV18 and TRBJ2-5; TRBD2 agrees at 7 bases. CDR3 size: 15 residues. J gave up 4 bases and V 2 bases, and 7 bases lay outside the gene matches. Germline V lookup: CDR1 KGHSH, CDR2 LQKENI. The CDR3 loop reads CASSPWEGLAETQYF. CDR3 bases: TGTGCCAGCTCACCATGGGAGGGGCTGGCAGAGACCCAGTACTTC.

As for this clone: Within the sample, other DNA sequences also encode this same CDR3. The rearrangement uses TRBV19 and TRBJ1-6; D is ambiguous. CDR1 is LNHDA and CDR2 is SQIVND in the germline V gene (reference sequence). Between the trimmed V and J ends, which lost 3 bases and 9 bases, there was a span of 9 bases. This CDR3 contains 13 residues. The CDR3 DNA reads TGTGCCAGTAGTATCGGAGGGCGTTCACCCCTCCACTTT. Amino acids: CASSIGGRSPLHF.

This CDR3 is CASSRDSSFANTGELFF. The DNA for the CDR3 is TGTGCCAGCAGCAGGGACTCTAGTTTCGCGAACACCGGGGAGCTGTTTTTT. The chain carries TRBV7-2 and TRBJ2-2; perhaps TRBD2 as D (6 bases). The CDR3 has 17 amino acids. Germline V gene sequence: CDR1 SGHTA, CDR2 FQGNSA. V lost 5 bases and J 0 bases, leaving 16 bases between the germline ends.

The chain is built from TRBV9 and TRBJ2-3, with TRBD2 identical over 16 bases. There are 17 residues in the CDR3. V trimming: 0 bases; J trimming: 7 bases; junction bases outside the gene matches: 5. CDR1 and CDR2 (germline): SGDLS, YYNGEE. CDR3 sequence reads: CASSVEGLAGGRNTQYF. The CDR3 bases are TGTGCCAGCAGCGTAGAGGGACTAGCGGGGGGGAGGAATACGCAGTATTTT. Using reference TRBV9 and TRBJ2-3 for the parts outside the CDR3, the full variable domain is DSGVTQTPKHLITATGQRVTLRCSPRSGDLSVYWYQQSLDQGLQFLIQYYNGEERAKGNILERFSAQQFPDLHSELNLSSLELGDSALYFCASSVEGLAGGRNTQYFGPGTRLTVL.

The rearrangement joins TRBV18 to TRBJ1-5; 9 bases map to TRBD1. Per germline, CDR1 KGHSH and CDR2 LQKENI. The length of the CDR3 is 17 residues. V trimming: 1 base; J trimming: 5 bases; junction bases outside the gene matches: 9. The CDR3 bases are TGTGCCAGCTCACCACAACCGCGGGACAGGGCCGATCAGCCCCAGCATTTT. It yields the protein CASSPQPRDRADQPQHF.

The chain has TRBV5-1 and TRBJ2-7; 7 bases are shared with TRBD1. With 3 bases clipped from V and 3 bases from J, the junction kept 0 bases outside the gene matches. The CDR3 runs 12 residues. CDR1 and CDR2 (germline): SGHRS, YFSETQ. The DNA of the CDR3 is TGCGCCAGCAGCTGGGACAGCTACGAGCAGTACTTC. It codes for CASSWDSYEQYF.

The chain is built from TRBV6-2 or TRBV6-3 and TRBJ2-5; 8 bases match TRBD1. The V gene end was trimmed by 5 bases and the J gene end by 2 bases; junction bases not matched to a gene: 13. Germline V gene sequence: CDR1 MNHEY, CDR2 SVGEGT. The CDR3 runs to 17 residues. This CDR3 is CASSGPVWNRGQETQYF. DNA of the CDR3: TGTGCCAGCAGTGGACCGGTGTGGAACAGGGGGCAAGAGACCCAGTACTTC.

This clone was seen once. This chain joins TRBV6-5 and TRBJ2-7, with D possibly TRBD1 on 6 matching bases. Germline V gives CDR1 MNHEY, CDR2 SVGAGI. Trimming removed 2 bases from V and 7 bases from J, with 9 bases in between. The CDR3 totals 12 residues. In nucleotides, the CDR3 is TGTGCCAGCAGTTACCTAAGGGGGGAGCAGTACTTC. Translation: CASSYLRGEQYF.

This chain uses TRBV12-5 with TRBJ1-2; tentatively, D is TRBD1 (5 bases). The CDR3 spans 18 residues. Germline loops: CDR1 LGHNT, CDR2 FRNRAP. Trimming removed 0 bases at V and 0 bases at J, with 17 bases between. The CDR3 DNA reads TGTGCTAGTGGTTTGGTGTTTCTCGGGGAGGGACCTAACTATGGCTACACCTTC. Translation: CASGLVFLGEGPNYGYTF.

The V and J genes are TRBV20-1 and TRBJ1-5; D is unresolved. This CDR3 has 13 residues. CDR1 is DFQATT, CDR2 SNEGSKA, per germline (reference sequence). Trimming left V 3 bases short and J 1 base short, with 7 bases between. CDR3 residues: CSASAGSNQPQHF. CDR3 nucleotides: TGCAGTGCTAGTGCCGGGAGCAATCAGCCCCAGCATTTT.

The rearrangement links TRBV12-3 or TRBV12-4 to TRBJ1-4; D perhaps matches TRBD1 (5 bases). There are 12 residues in the CDR3. Trimming took off 6 bases at V and 8 bases at J, with 10 bases between the two ends. In nucleotides, the CDR3 is TGTGCCAGCAGGTCAGGGTTCGAAAAACTGTTTTTT. This gives the protein CASRSGFEKLFF.